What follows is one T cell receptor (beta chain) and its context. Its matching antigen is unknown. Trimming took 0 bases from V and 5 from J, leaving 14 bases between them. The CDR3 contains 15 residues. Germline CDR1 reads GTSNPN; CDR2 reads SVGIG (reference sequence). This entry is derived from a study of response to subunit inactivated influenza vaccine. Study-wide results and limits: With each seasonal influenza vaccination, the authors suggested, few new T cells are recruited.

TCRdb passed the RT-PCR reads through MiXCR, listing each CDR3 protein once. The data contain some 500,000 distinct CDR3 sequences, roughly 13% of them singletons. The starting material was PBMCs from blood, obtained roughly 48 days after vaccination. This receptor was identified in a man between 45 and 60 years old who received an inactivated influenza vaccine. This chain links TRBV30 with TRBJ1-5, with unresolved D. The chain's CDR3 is CAWSVHGVGYQPQHF. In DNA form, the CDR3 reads TGTGCCTGGAGTGTACATGGGGTCGGGTATCAGCCCCAGCATTTT.